This T cell receptor (beta chain) was sequenced in a study of preoperative IRX-2 immunotherapy in early breast cancer. The treatment denotes: preoperative locoregional IRX-2 cytokine immunotherapy. Preoperative locoregional IRX-2 cytokine immunotherapy was tested in the phase Ib source study. Here immunoSEQ multiplex PCR was the method, and the copy in TCRdb shows in-frame clones only, minus some. There are 35,000 to 40,000 clones in the sample; roughly four fifths occur only once, and over 1.3% lies in the top ten. CDR1 is MDHEN, CDR2 SYDVKM, per germline. This CDR3 has 12 residues. The sequence was collected from a human donor with breast cancer. The specimen comprised lymph node tissue, sampled after IRX-2 immunotherapy. J is TRBJ1-2 and V is TRBV28, with 7 bases fitting TRBD1. The CDR3 region has the DNA TGTGCTTTGGGACAGAATAACTATGGCTACACCTTC. Its protein is CALGQNNYGYTF.